Many counts were recorded for the clone carrying this TCR beta chain. This entry is derived from a study of blood T cells in healthy people across ages. A J-beta primer mix and a sample-barcoded 5' primer were used in a second PCR of roughly 6 to 11 cycles. TCRdb re-analysed the 5' RACE reads in MiXCR, keeping a single row per CDR3 protein. The repertoire consists of about 640,000 distinct CDR3 sequences, with approximately 40% occurring once and the leading ten covering approximately 31%. J was trimmed by 5 bases and V by 0 bases; bases with no gene match: 7. The germline V gene has CDR1 SQVTM and CDR2 ANQGSEA. This CDR3 contains 15 residues.

The clonotype was recovered from a man older than 75 in good health. The chain employs TRBV29-1 and TRBJ2-7; 10 nucleotides line up with TRBD2. Sequences were obtained from blood. In DNA, the CDR3 is TGCAGCGTTGAAGAGGTTCTAGCGGGAGAGCACGAGCAGTACTTC. Amino acid sequence: CSVEEVLAGEHEQYF.